This is a list of T cell receptor beta chains from one sample in a study of T cell changes during pregnancy in multiple sclerosis. The data were produced by immunoSEQ multiplex PCR, yet TCRdb's version contains in-frame clones alone and is incomplete. The profile covers 30,000 to 50,000 clones, with 90% to 95% appearing a single time and approximately 0.79% taken by the ten largest. The sequencing used CD4+ T cells from peripheral blood mononuclear cells, collected in the third trimester of pregnancy. Receptors were obtained from a female donor with multiple sclerosis, enrolled in a pregnancy study. Each CDR3 is given without its conserved first and last residue. Each record gives: V gene, J gene, clone size, CDR3 protein. The size entry is marked missing in some rows and otherwise reads once, few, many or a size class.

>TRBV6-1|TRBJ1-1|-
ASSEAQGARTEAF
>TRBV5-1|TRBJ2-7|-
ASSLAVGTGGSYEQY
>TRBV5-4|TRBJ1-2|-
ASSAGQRNYGYT
>TRBV29-1|TRBJ2-3|-
SVLQGASPDTQY
>TRBV5-1|TRBJ2-6|-
ASSLGVVASGANVLT
>TRBV28|TRBJ2-5|-
ASRSAGEAQETQY
>TRBV5-1|TRBJ2-1|-
ASSHRTGVWVSSYNEQF
>TRBV29-1|TRBJ2-1|-
SVAGGLAGGAYNEQF
>TRBV2|TRBJ2-1|-
ASSRSSGDNEQF
>TRBV5-1|TRBJ2-1|-
ASSLGTSGRNEQF
>TRBV5-1|TRBJ1-2|-
ASTRDSSWGYT
>TRBV7-9|TRBJ2-1|once
ASSRSGSPYNEQF
>TRBV5-4|TRBJ1-2|-
ASSPTGTGHGYT
>TRBV5-4|TRBJ2-5|-
ASSLERDSTQETQY
>TRBV18|TRBJ1-5|once
ASSPGSENQPQH
>TRBV5-4|TRBJ2-1|-
ASSPDLAVRRGDEQF
>TRBV27|TRBJ1-4|-
ASSRGTGESDEKLF
>TRBV2|TRBJ1-5|few
ASRTGLSNQPQH
>TRBV2|TRBJ2-5|once
ASSAPSAGQETQY
>TRBV19|TRBJ1-2|-
ASKEVRYGYT
>TRBV12-2|TRBJ1-4|-
ASRLVRRAGWTINEKLF
>TRBV4-1|TRBJ1-1|-
ASSLTAKNTEAF
>TRBV5-1|TRBJ2-7|-
ASSLHSGREQY
>TRBV29-1|TRBJ2-7|once
SVAGLAGVRTYEQY
>TRBV21-1|TRBJ1-5|-
ASSKVEAPEQPQH
>TRBV13|TRBJ1-2|-
ASSLRTENYNYGYT
>TRBV19|TRBJ1-2|-
ASSIQVYYGYT
>TRBV2|TRBJ2-1|-
ASSGDRVQF
>TRBV30|TRBJ2-3|-
AWSVGGGSFTQY
>TRBV4-1|TRBJ1-4|once
ASSPQTGLNEKLF
>TRBV28|TRBJ1-2|-
ASRRTGDYGYT
>TRBV27|TRBJ2-5|-
ASRVSETQY
>TRBV7-2|TRBJ1-5|-
ASSAAPGEYQPQH
>TRBV10-2|TRBJ2-7|-
ASSESGTARDEQY
>TRBV9|TRBJ2-1|-
ASSASGRYYNEQF
>TRBV4-1|TRBJ2-7|-
ASSQEFTSAPSSYEQY
>TRBV7-2|TRBJ2-1|-
ASSLERGYNEQF
>TRBV11-2|TRBJ2-7|once
ASSLGTASHYEQY
>TRBV4-1|TRBJ2-1|-
ASSQKAGGDNEQF
>TRBV5-4|TRBJ2-7|-
ASSLPLSEQY
>TRBV4-2|TRBJ2-1|-
ASSLPGTPNEQF
>TRBV30|TRBJ2-3|once
AWGTGLSTDTQY
>TRBV18|TRBJ2-5|-
ASSPVRLETQY
>TRBV5-5|TRBJ2-2|-
ASSSSGGRLAGELF
>TRBV27|TRBJ2-1|-
ASSLKLAGINEQF
>TRBV6-5|TRBJ1-5|-
ASARTGGHQPQH
>TRBV7-2|TRBJ1-2|-
ASSPGQGTYGYT
>TRBV5-4|TRBJ2-3|-
ASSLRLAMADTQY
>TRBV28|TRBJ2-1|-
ASIAGVSVNEQF
>TRBV2|TRBJ2-1|-
ASSLPYNEQF
>TRBV9|TRBJ2-3|once
ASSVGGQGDTQY
>TRBV21-1|TRBJ2-7|-
ASSKSGRAYEQY
>TRBV18|TRBJ2-1|-
ASSPGHDYNEQF
>TRBV28|TRBJ2-7|-
ASSLTTSGRTYEQY
>TRBV5-6|TRBJ2-3|-
ASNRQGPDTQY
>TRBV11-3|TRBJ2-1|-
ASSLGLAGNEQF
>TRBV27|TRBJ1-2|-
ASRTAYGYT
>TRBV10-3|TRBJ2-7|few
AISETGQETYEQY
>TRBV6-5|TRBJ1-2|-
ASSVGGSNYGYT
>TRBV4-2|TRBJ2-7|-
ASSQDWGLAGGEQY